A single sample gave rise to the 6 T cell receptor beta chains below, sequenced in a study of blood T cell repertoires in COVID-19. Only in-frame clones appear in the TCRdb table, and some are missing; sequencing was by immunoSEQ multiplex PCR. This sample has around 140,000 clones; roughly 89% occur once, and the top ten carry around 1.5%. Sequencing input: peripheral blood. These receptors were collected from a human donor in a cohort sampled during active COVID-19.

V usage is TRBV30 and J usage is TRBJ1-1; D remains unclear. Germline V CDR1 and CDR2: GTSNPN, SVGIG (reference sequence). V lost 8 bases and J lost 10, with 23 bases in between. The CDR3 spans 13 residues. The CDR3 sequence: CARDPDGMGRAFF. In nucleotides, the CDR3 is TGTGCCCGCGACCCAGACGGGATGGGAAGAGCTTTCTTT.

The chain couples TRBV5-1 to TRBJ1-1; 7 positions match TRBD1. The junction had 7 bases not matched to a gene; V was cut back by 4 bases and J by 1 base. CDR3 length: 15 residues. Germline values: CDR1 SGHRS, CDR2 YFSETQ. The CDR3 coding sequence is TGCGCCAGCAGCCCGGCGACAGGGCGGAACACTGAAGCTTTCTTT. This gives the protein CASSPATGRNTEAFF. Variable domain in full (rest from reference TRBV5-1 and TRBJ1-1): KAGVTQTPRYLIKTRGQQVTLSCSPISGHRSVSWYQQTPGQGLQFLFEYFSETQRNKGNFPGRFSGRQFSNSRSEMNVSTLELGDSALYLCASSPATGRNTEAFFGQGTRLTVV.

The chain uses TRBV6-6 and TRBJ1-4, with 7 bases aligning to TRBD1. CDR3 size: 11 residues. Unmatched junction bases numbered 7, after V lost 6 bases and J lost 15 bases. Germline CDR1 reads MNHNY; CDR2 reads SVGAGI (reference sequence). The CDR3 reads CASRIPGQLFF. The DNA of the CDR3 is TGTGCCAGCAGAATACCGGGACAGTTGTTTTTT.

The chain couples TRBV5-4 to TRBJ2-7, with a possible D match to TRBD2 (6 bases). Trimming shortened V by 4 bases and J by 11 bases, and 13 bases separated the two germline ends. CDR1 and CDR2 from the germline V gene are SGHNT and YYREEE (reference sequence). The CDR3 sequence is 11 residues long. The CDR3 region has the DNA TGTGCCAGCAGCCGGGGCGGGGAGGAGTACTTC. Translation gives CASSRGGEEYF. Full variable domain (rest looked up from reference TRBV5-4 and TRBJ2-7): ETGVTQSPTHLIKTRGQQVTLRCSSQSGHNTVSWYQQALGQGPQFIFQYYREEENGRGNFPPRFSGLQFPNYSSELNVNALELDDSALYLCASSRGGEEYFGPGTRLTVT.

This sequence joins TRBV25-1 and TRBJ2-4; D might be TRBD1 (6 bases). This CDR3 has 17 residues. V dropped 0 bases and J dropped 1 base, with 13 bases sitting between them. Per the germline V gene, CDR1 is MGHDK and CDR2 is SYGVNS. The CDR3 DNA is TGTGCCAGCAGTGAATATGGGGGCTCGGGGGCCAAAAACATTCAGTACTTC. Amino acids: CASSEYGGSGAKNIQYF.

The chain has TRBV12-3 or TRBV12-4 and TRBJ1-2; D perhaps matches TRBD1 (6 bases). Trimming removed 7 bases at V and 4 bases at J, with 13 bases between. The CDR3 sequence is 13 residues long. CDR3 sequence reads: CASTPTGLYGYTF. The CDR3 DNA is TGTGCCAGCACCCCGACAGGTCTCTATGGCTACACCTTC.